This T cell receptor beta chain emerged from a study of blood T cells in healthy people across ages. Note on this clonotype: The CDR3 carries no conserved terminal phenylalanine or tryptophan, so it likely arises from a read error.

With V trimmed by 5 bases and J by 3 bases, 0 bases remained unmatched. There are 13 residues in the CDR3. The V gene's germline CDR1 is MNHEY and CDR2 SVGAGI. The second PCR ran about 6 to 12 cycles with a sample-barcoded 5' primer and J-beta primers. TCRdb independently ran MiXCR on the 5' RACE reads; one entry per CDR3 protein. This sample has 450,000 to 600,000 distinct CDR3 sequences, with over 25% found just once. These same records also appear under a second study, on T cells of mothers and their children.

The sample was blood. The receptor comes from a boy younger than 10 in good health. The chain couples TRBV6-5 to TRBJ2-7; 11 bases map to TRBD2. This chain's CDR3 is CASSLAGGYEQYS. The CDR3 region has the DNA TGTGCCAGCAGTCTAGCGGGGGGCTACGAGCAGTACTCC.